This T cell receptor beta chain was recorded in a study of blood T cells in healthy people across ages. This clonotype turned up a few times. As yet, its antigen is unknown. Combining a sample-barcoded 5' primer with a J-beta primer mix, a second PCR ran for roughly 7 to 12 cycles. TCRdb independently ran MiXCR on the 5' RACE reads; one entry per CDR3 protein. The sample includes about 1.5 million distinct CDR3 sequences, 42% seen only once; the top ten take about 4%. Per the germline V gene, CDR1 is DFQATT and CDR2 is SNEGSKA (reference sequence). The V and J ends lost 4 bases and 3 bases respectively, with 10 bases between them. This CDR3 contains 12 residues. Points from the study as a whole: TCR beta diversity, measured per million T cells, fell in a roughly linear way with age.

The sequence was obtained from a woman aged 18-30 years in good health. The chain links TRBV20-1 to TRBJ2-7, with D possibly being TRBD2 (6 bases). Sequenced input: blood. This CDR3 is CSATAGHYEQYF. CDR3 nucleotide sequence: TGCAGTGCTACAGCGGGCCACTACGAGCAGTACTTC.